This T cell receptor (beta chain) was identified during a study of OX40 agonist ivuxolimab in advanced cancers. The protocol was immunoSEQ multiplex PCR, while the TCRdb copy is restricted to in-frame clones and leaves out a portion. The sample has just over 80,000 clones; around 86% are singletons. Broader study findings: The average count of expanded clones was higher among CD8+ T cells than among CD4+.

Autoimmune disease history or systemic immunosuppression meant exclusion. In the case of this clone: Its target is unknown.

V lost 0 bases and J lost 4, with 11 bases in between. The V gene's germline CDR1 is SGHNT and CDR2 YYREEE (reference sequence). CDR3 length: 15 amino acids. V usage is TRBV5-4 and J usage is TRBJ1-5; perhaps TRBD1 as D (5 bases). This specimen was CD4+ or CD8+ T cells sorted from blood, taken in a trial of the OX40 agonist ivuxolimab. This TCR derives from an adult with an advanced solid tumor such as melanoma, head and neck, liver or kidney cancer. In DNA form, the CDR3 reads TGTGCCAGCAGCTTGGGGGGGGGACGGAATCAGCCCCAGCATTTT. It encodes CASSLGGGRNQPQHF.